The T cell receptor (beta chain) described here comes from a study of identifying expanded T cells in peripheral blood. Study outcomes and limitations: About 1.3 clones differed between technical replicates, versus roughly 16 and 20 over time. Clone count variance between approximately 2-week samples rose with total template count.

Healthy donors had no documented immune events, such as infections, while sampled. This table comes from immunoSEQ multiplex PCR, and its TCRdb copy is limited to in-frame clones, with some not included. The data show about 91,000 clones, with about 87% seen just once and around 3.6% held by the top ten. For this clone: Its antigen is still unknown.

The clonotype was recovered from a person aged 18-70 years in good health. The material sequenced was blood.

This chain's CDR3 is CAISVQGANYEQYF. CDR3 nucleotide sequence: TGTGCCATCAGTGTACAGGGGGCCAACTACGAGCAGTACTTC. This chain links TRBV10-3 with TRBJ2-7; 9 nucleotides align to TRBD1. Germline V gene sequence: CDR1 ENHRY, CDR2 SYGVKD. The junction had 4 bases not matched to a gene; V was cut back by 4 bases and J by 3 bases. The CDR3 sequence is 14 residues long.